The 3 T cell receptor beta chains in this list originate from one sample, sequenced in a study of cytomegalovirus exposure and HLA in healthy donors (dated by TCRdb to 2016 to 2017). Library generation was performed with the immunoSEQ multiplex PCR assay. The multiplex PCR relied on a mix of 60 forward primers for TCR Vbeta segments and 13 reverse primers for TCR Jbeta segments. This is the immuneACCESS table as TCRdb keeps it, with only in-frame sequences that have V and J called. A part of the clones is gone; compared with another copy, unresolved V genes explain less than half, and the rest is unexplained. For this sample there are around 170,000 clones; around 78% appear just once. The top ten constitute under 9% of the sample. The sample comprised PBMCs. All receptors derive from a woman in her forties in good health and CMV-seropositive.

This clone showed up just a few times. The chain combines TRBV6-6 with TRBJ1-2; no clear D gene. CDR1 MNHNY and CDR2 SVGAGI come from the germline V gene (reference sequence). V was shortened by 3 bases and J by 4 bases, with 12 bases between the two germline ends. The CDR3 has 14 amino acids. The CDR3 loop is CASSYVLGAYGYTF. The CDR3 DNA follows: TGTGCCAGCAGTTATGTTTTGGGAGCCTATGGCTACACCTTC.

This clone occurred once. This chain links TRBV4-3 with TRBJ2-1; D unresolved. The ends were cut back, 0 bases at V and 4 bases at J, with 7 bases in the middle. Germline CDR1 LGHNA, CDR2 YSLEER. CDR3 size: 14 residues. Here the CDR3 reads CASSQDQQYNEQFF. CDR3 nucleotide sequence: TGCGCCAGCAGCCAAGACCAACAGTACAATGAGCAGTTCTTC.

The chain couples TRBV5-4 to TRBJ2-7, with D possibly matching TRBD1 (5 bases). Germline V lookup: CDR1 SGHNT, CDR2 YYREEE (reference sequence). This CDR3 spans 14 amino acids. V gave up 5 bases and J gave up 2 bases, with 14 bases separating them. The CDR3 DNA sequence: TGTGCCAGCAGTTATGACAGAGGAGCCTACGAGCAGTACTTC. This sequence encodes CASSYDRGAYEQYF.